This T cell receptor beta chain was profiled in a study of cytomegalovirus exposure and HLA in healthy donors. The data were produced by immunoSEQ multiplex PCR, yet TCRdb's version contains in-frame clones alone and is incomplete. The table shows about 160,000 clones, with around 92% occurring only once. Germline V gene lookup returns CDR1 SGHNT and CDR2 YENEEA. The CDR3 runs 14 residues. Deletions cut 4 bases from V and 4 bases from J, with 13 bases between. The gene calls are TRBV11-3 and TRBJ2-5; tentative D call: TRBD1 (6 bases). This TCR was sampled from a man between 18 and 29 years old in good health and CMV-seropositive. Sequenced input: PBMCs. The DNA for the CDR3 is TGTGCCAGCAGCTCGGACAGAGAATTAGAGACCCAGTACTTC. It is translated as CASSSDRELETQYF.